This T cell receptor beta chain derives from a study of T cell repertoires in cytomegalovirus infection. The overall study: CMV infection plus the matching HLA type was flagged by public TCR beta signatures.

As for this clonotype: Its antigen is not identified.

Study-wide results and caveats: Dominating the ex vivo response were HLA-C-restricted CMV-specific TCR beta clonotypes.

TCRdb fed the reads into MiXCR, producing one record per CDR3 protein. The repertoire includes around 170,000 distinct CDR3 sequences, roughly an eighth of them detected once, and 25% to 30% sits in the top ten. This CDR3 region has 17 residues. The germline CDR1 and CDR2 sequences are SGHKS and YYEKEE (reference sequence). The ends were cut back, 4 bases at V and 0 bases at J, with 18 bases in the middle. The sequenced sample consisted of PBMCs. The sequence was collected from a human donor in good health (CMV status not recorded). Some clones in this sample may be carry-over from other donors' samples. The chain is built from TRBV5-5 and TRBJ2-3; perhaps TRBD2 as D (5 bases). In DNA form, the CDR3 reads TGTGCCAGCAGCCGTCGACTGACGGGAAGTAGCACAGATACGCAGTATTTT. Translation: CASSRRLTGSSTDTQYF.